One sample yielded the 11 T cell receptor beta chains listed below, sequenced in a study of Ad26.COV2.S vaccination and SARS-CoV-2 variants (dated by TCRdb to the early 2020s). Interpreted using the paper, the treatment or condition label stands for: about 20 received Ad26.COV2.S at low or high dose, single or two shots; 5 received placebo; per-sample allocation not given. Repertoires of vaccine and placebo recipients were sequenced from samples taken on day 63 after the first injection. The library relied on the immunoSEQ multiplex PCR assay. Not all clones reach the TCRdb copy of this immuneACCESS table, which keeps in-frame sequences only. Checked studies attribute under half of the gap to unresolved V genes and leave the rest unexplained. This sample comprises about 370,000 clones, less than 90% of them detected only once. The ten largest clones add up to 3.5% of the sample. Sequenced here: peripheral blood, sampled in a trial of Ad26.COV2.S vaccine versus placebo. The receptors were sampled from a person between 18 and 59 years old who received the Ad26.COV2.S COVID-19 vaccine or a placebo.

In the case of this clone: Within the sample, other DNA sequences also encode this same CDR3. The chain employs TRBV19 and TRBJ1-5; D is unclear. Germline V gene lookup returns CDR1 LNHDA and CDR2 SQIVND (reference sequence). The CDR3 covers 13 residues. V lost 4 bases and J lost 2, with 6 bases in between. This CDR3 reads CASSSQGNQPQHF. The CDR3 region has the DNA TGTGCCAGTAGTAGCCAGGGCAATCAGCCCCAGCATTTT.

V gene TRBV6-5 combines with J gene TRBJ1-1; D gene uncertain. There are 14 residues in the CDR3. Germline V gene lookup returns CDR1 MNHEY and CDR2 SVGAGI. V dropped 0 bases and J dropped 4 bases, with 9 bases sitting between them. CDR3 sequence reads: CASSYSNGGTEAFF. CDR3 bases: TGTGCCAGCAGTTACTCGAATGGCGGCACTGAAGCTTTCTTT.

This rearrangement joins TRBV2 to TRBJ2-7, with D unresolved. The CDR3 is 12 amino acids. The ends were cut back, 6 bases at V and 2 bases at J, with 8 bases in the middle. Germline V CDR1 and CDR2: SNHLY, FYNNEI. The CDR3 region is CASRFTTYEQYF. DNA of the CDR3: TGTGCCAGCAGATTTACCACCTACGAGCAGTACTTC.

V gene TRBV6-2 or TRBV6-3 combines with J gene TRBJ2-7; D is ambiguous. Trimming removed 4 bases at V and 6 bases at J, with 13 bases between. The germline V gene encodes CDR1 MNHEY and CDR2 SVGEGT. This CDR3 has 13 residues. CDR3: CASSSGLPLEQYF. DNA of the CDR3: TGTGCCAGCAGTTCGGGTCTCCCCCTCGAGCAGTACTTC.

This rearrangement joins TRBV2 to TRBJ2-2; TRBD2 aligns across 7 bases. This CDR3 region has 15 residues. Germline loops: CDR1 SNHLY, CDR2 FYNNEI. The J segment lost 4 bases and the V segment lost 6 bases, leaving 8 bases of the junction unmatched. The chain's CDR3 is CASSPLGGFTGELFF. CDR3 in DNA: TGTGCCAGCAGCCCTCTGGGAGGGTTCACCGGGGAGCTGTTTTTT. Complete variable domain (other parts from reference TRBV2 and TRBJ2-2): EPEVTQTPSHQVTQMGQEVILRCVPISNHLYFYWYRQILGQKVEFLVSFYNNEISEKSEIFDDQFSVERPDGSNFTLKIRSTKLEDSAMYFCASSPLGGFTGELFFGEGSRLTVL.

The chain recombines TRBV6-4 with TRBJ1-5, with TRBD1 identical over 7 bases. CDR1 and CDR2 (germline): MRHNA, SNTAGT. This CDR3 is 15 amino acids long. V shed 4 bases and J 2 bases; nucleotides not matched to a gene: 5. CDR3 sequence (DNA): TGTGCCAGCAGTGTTACAGGGGTGGGCAATCAGCCCCAGCATTTT. Protein product: CASSVTGVGNQPQHF.

The chain has TRBV18 and TRBJ1-1; tentative D call: TRBD1 (6 bases). The CDR3 covers 15 residues. Trimming stripped 3 bases from V and 3 bases from J, with 14 bases between. CDR1 and CDR2 from the germline V gene are KGHSH and LQKENI. The chain's CDR3 is CASSPRTVRDTEAFF. CDR3 DNA sequence: TGTGCCAGCTCACCTCGGACAGTCAGGGACACTGAAGCTTTCTTT. The full variable domain, completed using reference TRBV18 and TRBJ1-1, is NAGVMQNPRHLVRRRGQEARLRCSPMKGHSHVYWYRQLPEEGLKFMVYLQKENIIDESGMPKERFSAEFPKEGPSILRIQQVVRGDSAAYFCASSPRTVRDTEAFFGQGTRLTVV.

This chain connects TRBV5-1 to TRBJ1-2; D call uncertain. The CDR3 extends over 13 amino acids. Looked up from germline, CDR1 is SGHRS and CDR2 is YFSETQ. Trimming shortened V by 5 bases and J by 4 bases, and 12 bases separated the two germline ends. CDR3 nucleotides: TGCGCCAGCAGAGCTGGGTACACCTATGGCTACACCTTC. Amino acids: CASRAGYTYGYTF.

The gene calls are TRBV10-3 and TRBJ1-6, with D possibly TRBD1 on 5 matching bases. Deletions cut 6 bases from V and 10 bases from J, with 13 bases between. Germline V gene lookup returns CDR1 ENHRY and CDR2 SYGVKD. The CDR3 extends over 13 amino acids. CDR3 nucleotides: TGTGCCATCAGAGAGGAGAGGGACTCACCCCTCCACTTT. Protein: CAIREERDSPLHF.

This chain uses TRBV4-1 with TRBJ1-4, with D hard to call. Trimming left V 0 bases short and J 0 bases short, with 8 bases between. This CDR3 has 16 amino acids. Germline V gene sequence: CDR1 MGHRA, CDR2 YSYEKL. CDR3 DNA: TGCGCCAGCAGCCAAGAGTGGACTGCAACTAATGAAAAACTGTTTTTT. As protein: CASSQEWTATNEKLFF.

The chain combines TRBV7-8 with TRBJ2-4, with 10 bases matching TRBD1. Looked up from germline, CDR1 is SGHVS and CDR2 is FQNEAQ. The V and J ends lost 1 base and 10 bases, in that order; junction bases with no gene match: 4. The CDR3 sequence is 14 residues long. This CDR3 is CASSLVGQGWIQYF. DNA for the CDR3: TGTGCCAGCAGCTTAGTGGGACAGGGGTGGATTCAGTACTTC.